This is a list of T cell receptor beta chains from one sample in a study of cytomegalovirus exposure and HLA in healthy donors. Method: immunoSEQ multiplex PCR; TCRdb's copy keeps in-frame clones and lacks some. Seen here are about 250,000 clones, approximately 84% observed once, and the top ten hold around 0.23%. The sample comprised PBMCs. All receptors derive from a girl aged 2-10 years in good health and CMV-seronegative. CDR3s include the opening cysteine and the closing phenylalanine or tryptophan. Fields, in order: clone size, J gene, V gene, D gene, CDR3 length, CDR3 protein, CDR3 DNA. The D gene is left open where the match is weak. Clone sizes are given selectively: once, few, many, or a class where the clone is expanded.

size: .; J: TRBJ1-2; V: TRBV14; D: TRBD1; length: 14; CDR3: CASSSQGTGVGYTF; DNA: TGTGCCAGCAGCTCCCAGGGGACAGGGGTTGGCTACACCTTC
size: .; J: TRBJ2-7; V: TRBV4-1; D: .; length: 16; CDR3: CASSQAKGSGVYEQYF; DNA: TGCGCCAGCAGCCAAGCCAAGGGATCAGGGGTCTACGAGCAGTACTTC
size: .; J: TRBJ2-1; V: TRBV7-6; D: TRBD2; length: 15; CDR3: CASTKGSGRNNEQFF; DNA: TGTGCCAGCACCAAAGGGAGCGGGAGGAACAATGAGCAGTTCTTC
size: .; J: TRBJ2-5; V: TRBV5-1; D: TRBD1; length: 14; CDR3: CASSRDRGGETQYF; DNA: TGCGCCAGCAGCCGGGACAGGGGAGGGGAGACCCAGTACTTC
size: .; J: TRBJ2-2; V: TRBV30; D: TRBD2; length: 13; CDR3: CAWGSGKTGELFF; DNA: TGTGCCTGGGGTAGCGGGAAAACCGGGGAGCTGTTTTTT
size: .; J: TRBJ2-5; V: TRBV7-9; D: TRBD2; length: 16; CDR3: CASSWDSGTSVETQYF; DNA: TGTGCCAGCAGCTGGGACTCCGGGACTAGCGTGGAGACCCAGTACTTC
size: .; J: TRBJ1-3; V: TRBV19; D: .; length: 14; CDR3: CASSLREIGNTIYF; DNA: TGTGCCAGTAGTCTCAGGGAAATTGGAAACACCATATATTTT
size: once; J: TRBJ2-7; V: TRBV2; D: TRBD2; length: 16; CDR3: CASSGSRLAGVREQYF; DNA: TGTGCCAGCAGTGGGTCGAGACTAGCGGGAGTACGCGAGCAGTACTTC
size: .; J: TRBJ1-1; V: TRBV28; D: TRBD1; length: 18; CDR3: CASSFRWDRGNPDTEAFF; DNA: TGTGCCAGCAGTTTTAGGTGGGACAGGGGTAATCCGGACACTGAAGCTTTCTTT
size: .; J: TRBJ2-3; V: TRBV18; D: TRBD2; length: 16; CDR3: CASSPGGAGVTDTQYF; DNA: TGTGCCAGCTCACCGGGGGGAGCGGGAGTCACAGATACGCAGTATTTT
size: few; J: TRBJ1-4; V: TRBV13; D: TRBD1; length: 22; CDR3: CASSSGTGRFSHRAVETEKLFF; DNA: TGTGCCAGCAGCTCCGGGACAGGCCGTTTTTCTCACAGGGCTGTGGAGACCGAAAAACTGTTTTTT
size: .; J: TRBJ2-5; V: TRBV7-8; D: .; length: 14; CDR3: CASSLGRVQETQYF; DNA: TGTGCCAGCAGCTTAGGGCGGGTACAAGAGACCCAGTACTTC
size: .; J: TRBJ1-6; V: TRBV15; D: .; length: 13; CDR3: CATKETAGSPLHF; DNA: TGTGCCACCAAGGAGACAGCGGGATCACCCCTCCACTTT
size: .; J: TRBJ2-3; V: TRBV2; D: .; length: 14; CDR3: CASSDPRAFDTQYF; DNA: TGTGCCAGCAGTGACCCCAGGGCGTTCGATACGCAGTATTTT
size: .; J: TRBJ1-2; V: TRBV6-6; D: TRBD1; length: 13; CDR3: CASIYRDRGGYTF; DNA: TGTGCCAGCATCTACCGGGACAGAGGGGGCTACACCTTC
size: .; J: TRBJ2-3; V: TRBV5-1; D: .; length: 15; CDR3: CASSSAGPSTDTQYF; DNA: TGCGCCAGCAGCTCCGCGGGGCCAAGCACAGATACGCAGTATTTT
size: .; J: TRBJ2-7; V: TRBV6-5; D: .; length: 13; CDR3: CASSSADSYEQYF; DNA: TGTGCCAGCAGTTCCGCCGACAGTTACGAGCAGTACTTC
size: .; J: TRBJ2-7; V: TRBV10-3; D: TRBD2; length: 19; CDR3: CAISESLKVGSGGVYEQYF; DNA: TGTGCCATCAGTGAGTCGTTGAAGGTGGGAAGCGGGGGCGTTTACGAGCAGTACTTC
size: .; J: TRBJ2-7; V: TRBV29-1; D: TRBD2; length: 16; CDR3: CSVEDPTSGDAYEQYF; DNA: TGCAGCGTTGAAGATCCGACTAGCGGGGACGCCTACGAGCAGTACTTC
size: .; J: TRBJ1-1; V: TRBV29-1; D: .; length: 14; CDR3: CSVELRQVDTEAFF; DNA: TGCAGCGTTGAGTTACGGCAGGTGGACACTGAAGCTTTCTTT
size: once; J: TRBJ2-1; V: TRBV5-1; D: TRBD2; length: 17; CDR3: CASSLRGLAGGYNEQFF; DNA: TGCGCCAGCAGCTTGAGAGGACTAGCGGGAGGGTACAATGAGCAGTTCTTC
size: .; J: TRBJ1-2; V: TRBV15; D: .; length: 13; CDR3: CAIQGRANYGYTF; DNA: TGTGCCATCCAAGGGAGGGCTAACTATGGCTACACCTTC
size: once; J: TRBJ2-7; V: TRBV5-1; D: .; length: 15; CDR3: CASSLVGGRAYEQYF; DNA: TGCGCCAGCAGCTTGGTCGGGGGAAGGGCCTACGAGCAGTACTTC
size: .; J: TRBJ2-3; V: TRBV5-4; D: TRBD2; length: 17; CDR3: CASSLGGLAGLLDTQYF; DNA: TGTGCCAGCAGCTTGGGGGGACTAGCGGGCCTGCTGGATACGCAGTATTTT
size: .; J: TRBJ2-1; V: TRBV5-1; D: TRBD1; length: 16; CDR3: CASSLSGTGTLNEQFF; DNA: TGCGCCAGCAGCTTGTCTGGGACAGGGACCCTCAATGAGCAGTTCTTC
size: .; J: TRBJ2-6; V: TRBV19; D: TRBD2; length: 16; CDR3: CASSWTSGRGANVLTF; DNA: TGTGCCAGTAGTTGGACTAGCGGGAGAGGGGCCAACGTCCTGACTTTC
size: .; J: TRBJ2-7; V: TRBV19; D: .; length: 14; CDR3: CASSIDGGSAEQYF; DNA: TGTGCCAGTAGTATAGATGGCGGGTCCGCCGAGCAGTACTTC
size: .; J: TRBJ2-2; V: TRBV29-1; D: TRBD1; length: 15; CDR3: CSAEGQGAHSRELFF; DNA: TGCAGCGCCGAGGGGCAGGGGGCGCATAGCCGGGAGCTGTTTTTT
size: once; J: TRBJ2-7; V: TRBV4-1; D: .; length: 16; CDR3: CASSQDLRRVSYEQYF; DNA: TGCGCCAGCAGCCAAGATCTCCGACGGGTCTCCTACGAGCAGTACTTC
size: .; J: TRBJ2-2; V: TRBV6-1; D: TRBD1; length: 16; CDR3: CASSVRGPRRLGELFF; DNA: TGTGCCAGCAGTGTCAGGGGGCCCAGGCGGCTCGGGGAGCTGTTTTTT
size: .; J: TRBJ1-2; V: TRBV6-5; D: .; length: 14; CDR3: CASSYRSDFYGYTF; DNA: TGTGCCAGCAGTTACCGCTCGGACTTCTATGGCTACACCTTC
size: .; J: TRBJ1-2; V: TRBV10-3; D: .; length: 11; CDR3: CAISEDSGYTF; DNA: TGTGCCATCAGTGAGGACAGCGGCTACACCTTC
size: .; J: TRBJ2-5; V: TRBV19; D: .; length: 13; CDR3: CASKERNQETQYF; DNA: TGTGCCAGTAAAGAGCGGAACCAAGAGACCCAGTACTTC
size: .; J: TRBJ1-5; V: TRBV27; D: TRBD1; length: 20; CDR3: CASNPTGAATPGYGNQPQHF; DNA: TGTGCCAGCAATCCGACAGGGGCGGCCACCCCTGGTTATGGCAATCAGCCCCAGCATTTT
size: .; J: TRBJ2-5; V: TRBV18; D: .; length: 16; CDR3: CASSPPVGSHRETQYF; DNA: TGTGCCAGCTCACCACCGGTCGGGTCTCATAGAGAGACCCAGTACTTC
size: once; J: TRBJ2-2; V: TRBV5-4; D: .; length: 14; CDR3: CASSLVGGTGELFF; DNA: TGTGCCAGCAGCTTGGTGGGAGGAACCGGGGAGCTGTTTTTT
size: .; J: TRBJ1-5; V: TRBV5-5; D: .; length: 15; CDR3: CASSFIGGSNQPQHF; DNA: TGTGCCAGCAGCTTTATCGGGGGTAGCAATCAGCCCCAGCATTTT
size: .; J: TRBJ2-7; V: TRBV7-3; D: TRBD1; length: 13; CDR3: CASSSGTDYEQYF; DNA: TGTGCCAGCAGCTCGGGGACAGACTACGAGCAGTACTTC
size: .; J: TRBJ2-3; V: TRBV9; D: TRBD2; length: 15; CDR3: CASSVSGSLPDTQYF; DNA: TGTGCCAGCAGCGTGAGCGGGAGCTTACCAGATACGCAGTATTTT
size: .; J: TRBJ2-1; V: TRBV19; D: .; length: 15; CDR3: CASSIPWEARNEQFF; DNA: TGTGCCAGTAGTATCCCTTGGGAGGCTCGCAATGAGCAGTTCTTC
size: once; J: TRBJ1-6; V: TRBV18; D: TRBD1; length: 16; CDR3: CASSPQGQGAGSPLHF; DNA: TGTGCCAGCTCACCACAAGGACAGGGGGCTGGTTCACCCCTCCACTTT
size: .; J: TRBJ2-5; V: TRBV2; D: TRBD1; length: 15; CDR3: CARGSGTGFRETQYF; DNA: TGTGCCAGGGGTTCTGGGACAGGGTTTCGAGAGACCCAGTACTTC
size: .; J: TRBJ2-7; V: TRBV11-3; D: TRBD2; length: 18; CDR3: CASSLCPRRTSGSYEQYF; DNA: TGTGCCAGCAGCTTATGCCCTCGTAGGACTAGCGGTAGCTACGAGCAGTACTTC
size: .; J: TRBJ2-5; V: TRBV9; D: TRBD1; length: 16; CDR3: CASSVAGTGGGETQYF; DNA: TGTGCCAGCAGCGTAGCCGGGACAGGGGGTGGGGAGACCCAGTACTTC
size: once; J: TRBJ1-3; V: TRBV5-4; D: .; length: 14; CDR3: CASSLGLSGNTIYF; DNA: TGTGCCAGCAGCTTGGGGCTCTCTGGAAACACCATATATTTT
size: once; J: TRBJ1-1; V: TRBV7-9; D: TRBD1; length: 14; CDR3: CASSLGTGGAEAFF; DNA: TGTGCCAGCAGCCTCGGGACAGGGGGGGCTGAAGCTTTCTTT
size: many; J: TRBJ2-2; V: TRBV5-1; D: TRBD1; length: 15; CDR3: CASTPDLDRAGELFF; DNA: TGCGCCAGCACCCCTGATTTGGACAGGGCCGGGGAGCTGTTTTTT
size: .; J: TRBJ2-1; V: TRBV5-6; D: TRBD2; length: 15; CDR3: CASSPGLAGAGEQFF; DNA: TGTGCCAGCAGTCCCGGACTAGCGGGGGCAGGTGAGCAGTTCTTC
size: once; J: TRBJ1-2; V: TRBV7-9; D: .; length: 14; CDR3: CASSLALWPYGYTF; DNA: TGTGCCAGCAGCTTAGCCTTGTGGCCGTATGGCTACACCTTC
size: .; J: TRBJ2-5; V: TRBV5-4; D: TRBD1; length: 14; CDR3: CASSLGRGLETQYF; DNA: TGTGCCAGCAGCTTGGGCAGGGGGCTTGAGACCCAGTACTTC
size: .; J: TRBJ2-2; V: TRBV21-1; D: .; length: 13; CDR3: CASTGHWTGELFF; DNA: TGTGCCTCAACAGGCCATTGGACCGGGGAGCTGTTTTTT
size: .; J: TRBJ1-2; V: TRBV7-9; D: .; length: 13; CDR3: CASSFWGNYGYTF; DNA: TGTGCCAGCAGCTTCTGGGGCAACTATGGCTACACCTTC
size: .; J: TRBJ1-5; V: TRBV6-1; D: .; length: 13; CDR3: CASSLQGVQPQHF; DNA: TGTGCCAGCAGCTTACAGGGAGTACAGCCCCAGCATTTT
size: .; J: TRBJ1-1; V: TRBV19; D: TRBD1; length: 15; CDR3: CASSIATGLKTEAFF; DNA: TGTGCCAGTAGTATAGCGACAGGGTTGAAGACTGAAGCTTTCTTT